This T cell receptor (beta chain) was obtained from a study of cytomegalovirus exposure and HLA in healthy donors listed by TCRdb under 2017. About the study as a whole: In an earlier analysis of fewer than 750 of the donors, roughly 300 Gb of sequence data and 120 million or so unique TCR beta sequences from 150 million to 200 million T cells were reported. Roughly 300 gigabases of sequencing data and around 80 million unique TCR sequences made up an early release that covered several hundred HLA-typed donors. The genetic ancestry cluster associated with self-reported Caucasian donors included about four fifths of the 398 genotyped donors. The study aimed to test whether cataloging public T cell receptors could reveal signatures of past pathogen exposure. Using immunosequencing, the study profiled T cell repertoires from about 610 subjects and related those repertoires to cytomegalovirus serostatus. In addition to the first cohort of about 650 subjects, a separate validation cohort of over 90 different subjects was used. High-throughput TCR immunosequencing, statistical association of individual TCRs with disease status, and machine learning were combined to predict cytomegalovirus infection status. A later analysis re-analyzed previously published TCR beta repertoires from approximately 700 donors and added high-resolution HLA genotyping to study TCR occurrence patterns. The later analysis used no new phenotypic data to find candidate immune exposures, relying instead on TCR beta sequences and their occurrence across donors. An earlier analysis of fewer than 700 of the donors applied high-throughput TCR beta sequencing to assess whether each TCR beta V gene segment acted as functional or pseudogenic. Donor age, sex, ethnicity and CMV serostatus were compiled alongside the repertoire data. Genome-wide SNP genotypes for about three fifths of the 666 donors were used in a later genetic analysis, which treated that subset as a discovery cohort. Every repertoire in the discovery cohort had been generated on one and the same sequencing platform. HLA typing covered class I and class II loci at four-digit resolution. The number of typed donors differed by locus: 629-630 for A, B, C, DRB1 and DQB1; approximately 540 for DQA1; approximately 610 for DPA1; and roughly 490 for DPB1. Roughly five DR-DQ haplotypes were handled as single units for association and clustering because linkage in the cohort was strong. On average, roughly 240,000 unique TCR beta nucleotide sequences were sequenced per donor among 398 genotyped donors of the cohort, with roughly 18% of those sequences being non-productive. Here is what the overall study found, with its caveats: Across donors, most TCR sequences were observed very rarely, whereas some public TCRs were present in many individuals. In a later analysis, TCR association rates were found to vary across HLA loci, with the most associated TCRs seen for DRB1 alleles and the fewest for HLA-C alleles. A few of the identified cytomegalovirus-associated TCR beta chains were confirmed in vitro to be specific for cytomegalovirus antigens. In a later analysis, HLA-associated TCR beta chains were found to be more clonally expanded and to have lower generation probabilities than equally common non-associated chains. In a later analysis, most CMV-associated TCR beta chains were found to appear HLA-restricted, with HLA associations seemingly driven largely by CMV exposure. Roughly uniform sequencing depth across donors was assumed in presence/absence analyses, although this assumption may not hold. At a false discovery rate of 0.05, a later analysis linked roughly 17,000 TCR beta sequences to specific HLA alleles. In a later analysis, several top co-occurrence clusters were reported to appear linked to parvovirus B19, influenza, CMV and Epstein-Barr virus. Broadly in line with IMGT annotations, most TCR beta V segments showed up in productive rearrangements about 87% or about 30% of the time in an earlier analysis of a few hundred of the donors. This cohort had only TCR beta chains sequenced, and the lack of alpha or paired-chain data limited which features could be detected. In a later genetic analysis, a missense DCLRE1C variant was associated with V-gene and J-gene trimming of TCR beta chains, and the association was replicated in an independent cohort. A later genetic analysis reported fewer N-insertions in productive TCRs among donors in an Asian-associated ancestry cluster than the approximately 670-donor mean. A cluster of highly shared sequence variants was judged likely to be a technical artifact of the sequencing pipeline. The only immune exposure information available for the cohort was CMV serostatus. In both the original and validation cohorts, the classifier was reported to diagnose cytomegalovirus status with high specificity and sensitivity. A further reported finding was that TCR beta sequences accurately predicted the HLA-A and HLA-B alleles for most subjects in the first cohort. Because counts were too low, approximately 15 rarely observed V segments, including chromosome 9 orphons, were excluded from the earlier analysis of some 540 of the donors. It was suggested by the authors that the approach could potentially be generalized to other disease states and immunological phenotypes. In the study, 150 to 200 TCR beta chains were listed as associated with cytomegalovirus. Correlated functional status among segregating V segments might reflect linkage disequilibrium, but an unknown experimental factor could not be ruled out. HLA typing was unavailable for some donors at each locus, so association tests used only the typed subset. Assigning TCR associations to individual alleles was difficult when HLA alleles, especially DR and DQ, strongly co-occurred.

The cohort was made up of 650 to 700 healthy bone marrow donors. Cohort members were all nominally healthy when sampled, although unrecorded immune exposures were likely present. The donor was CMV seronegative and belonged to the group of 352 seronegative cohort members. Each donor provided a peripheral blood sample, and peripheral blood mononuclear cells were used for TCR beta sequencing. Genomic DNA extraction from the blood cell samples was performed with the Qiagen DNeasy Blood Extraction Kit. With regard to this clone: Its cognate antigen has yet to be identified. It has no much larger one-base neighbor in the sample; base qualities were not kept.

Preparation of the library involved the immunoSEQ multiplex PCR assay. A mixture of 60 forward primers for TCR Vbeta segments and 13 reverse primers for TCR Jbeta segments was used in the multiplex PCR. A multiplex PCR assay on genomic DNA amplified the CDR3 region of rearranged TCR beta genes. On the Illumina HiSeq System, the amplified TCR beta libraries were sequenced as 87-base-pair reads. Per the original workflow: In a later analysis, some 80 million unique TCR beta chains were counted across the approximately 670 repertoires, and some 10 million of these chains were shared by at least two donors. To remove PCR and sequencing errors, raw reads were error-corrected and collapsed into unique sequences using a nearest-neighbor algorithm that merged closely related sequences. CDR3 sequences were aligned to IMGT reference sequences to assign V, D and J gene segments. For a sequence to be retained, a match of at least six nucleotides to both a V gene segment and a J gene segment was required. A rearrangement was called productive if the CDR3 had no stop codons and remained in frame with V and J, and every other rearrangement was called non-productive. Following IMGT convention, CDR3 was defined as the stretch from the second conserved V-encoded cysteine to the conserved J-encoded phenylalanine. In an earlier analysis of just under 600 of the donors, sequences lacking an unambiguous match to a single V gene segment were excluded. In an earlier analysis of 450 to 700 of the donors, V segments were called functional above 56.7% productive rearrangements and were called segregating when the between-donor standard deviation exceeded 5%. A statistical classification framework was built to diagnose cytomegalovirus status from the catalog of TCR beta chain sequences. V and J gene assignment, in a later analysis, came from comparing TCR nucleotide sequences with IMGT/GENE-DB human TR gene sequences. A later analysis assigned CDR3 sequences and most-parsimonious VDJ recombination scenarios with the TCRdist pipeline. In a later analysis, each TCR beta chain was defined by its CDR3 amino acid sequence together with its V-gene family, and reads lacking a unique V-gene family were excluded. As a way to deal with suspected cross-contamination and a sequencing artifact, a later analysis dropped 450 to 600 nucleotide sequences that were highly shared and had low generation probability. For each public chain, a later analysis derived a clonal expansion index from normalized ranks of inferred template counts within each repertoire. In a later analysis, generation probabilities were computed with a VDJ recombination model fitted to out-of-frame rearrangements, and the resulting probabilities were checked against IGoR. Hypergeometric tests were used in a later analysis to score TCR-TCR, TCR-HLA and TCR-CMV co-occurrence, with a repertoire-size bias correction applied to the TCR pairs. A later analysis estimated false discovery rates by permuting HLA or CMV assignments 20 times. In a later analysis, co-occurring TCRs were grouped using DBSCAN, and TCRdist sequence similarity was added for clustering within HLA-allele-positive subsets. Repertoires with fewer than 30,000 or more than 120,000 public chains were left out of co-occurrence clustering, as were five repertoires with anomalous nucleotide sharing. Held by TCRdb, this immuneACCESS table contains in-frame sequences only and omits some clones. Under half of the omission traces to an unresolved V gene where checked; the cause of the rest is unknown. That table supplies the V and J calls and clone size; D and trimming were determined from the DNA. The sample records 90,000 to 140,000 clones, almost 70% of which are singletons. 2.5% to 3.5% of the sample goes to the ten largest clones.

The TCR was taken from a man aged 30-40 years in good health and CMV-seronegative. Sequences were obtained from PBMCs.

In nucleotide form, the sequence is TGCAGCGTAGAAAGTCGGACACCAGGGTACGAGCAGTACTTC. It encodes CSVESRTPGYEQYF. The chain couples TRBV29-1 to TRBJ2-7, and TRBD1 may be the D gene, going by 5 matching bases. Trimming takes 6 bases from V and 4 bases from J, and the germline ends sit 19 bases apart. CDR1 and CDR2 (SQVTM, ANQGSEA) derive from the germline V gene. Its CDR3 holds 14 amino acids, cysteine through phenylalanine. The CDR3 DNA has 42 bases and is translated from base 1.